The rows below give T cell receptor beta chains drawn from one sample of a study of regulatory T cells in long-lasting Graves disease. One entry per CDR3 protein, called by TCRdb with MiXCR from the multiplex PCR reads. The sample carries about 330,000 distinct CDR3 sequences, about 17% recorded once. Separately, the same data were catalogued under a study of T cells in Graves' hyperthyroidism and ophthalmopathy.

The sequencing here drew on peripheral blood mononuclear cells (PBMCs), taken at new diagnosis, from a patient treated with antithyroid drugs. The receptor source for this set is a woman under 30 with Graves disease. CDR3s include the opening cysteine and the closing phenylalanine or tryptophan. Fields, in order: CDR3 DNA, CDR3 protein, clone size, J gene, V gene, D gene. The D gene is left open where the match is weak. The listing skips clone size in some rows; elsewhere it reads once, few, many or a size class.

TGTGCCAGCAGTGTCGGACAGGGACCACGGGCCCAGTACTTC	CASSVGQGPRAQYF	many	TRBJ2-5	TRBV2	TRBD1
TGCGCCAGCAGCTTGGAACGGAGCTCCTATAATTCACCCCTCCACTTT	CASSLERSSYNSPLHF	many	TRBJ1-6	TRBV5-1	.
TGTGCCAGCAGCTTTGGACAGAGTTCACCCCTCCACTTT	CASSFGQSSPLHF	.	TRBJ1-6	TRBV5-5	.
TGTGCCAGCAGCGCAGGGCCTGAGGGTACGAATGAGCAGTTCTTC	CASSAGPEGTNEQFF	many	TRBJ2-1	TRBV7-3	.
TGTGCCAGCAGAGCCCCCGGGACAGGGGATGGCTACACCTTC	CASRAPGTGDGYTF	many	TRBJ1-2	TRBV5-5	TRBD1
TGTGCCTGGAGTACAGGACAGGGGGCAGGTGAAGCTTTCTTT	CAWSTGQGAGEAFF	.	TRBJ1-1	TRBV30	TRBD1
TGTGCCAGCAGCCCCGCAGGGCCAGAGACCCAGTACTTC	CASSPAGPETQYF	many	TRBJ2-5	TRBV7-9	.
TGCAGTGCTAGTTACAGGGCCGGCTACGAGCAGTACTTC	CSASYRAGYEQYF	.	TRBJ2-7	TRBV20-1	.
TGTGCCAGCAGATTAGACAGGGCCCTCTACAATGAGCAGTTCTTC	CASRLDRALYNEQFF	many	TRBJ2-1	TRBV5-4	TRBD1
TGTGCCAGCAGTTTATCTAAATCCACTGGGGGACACCTCTACGAGCAGTACTTC	CASSLSKSTGGHLYEQYF	many	TRBJ2-7	TRBV28	.
TGCGCCAGCAGGCCTAGGGGCCCAGTTTTGAACAATGAGCAGTTCTTC	CASRPRGPVLNNEQFF	many	TRBJ2-1	TRBV5-1	.
TGTGCCAGCAGACCCCGACACACAGATACGCAGTATTTT	CASRPRHTDTQYF	.	TRBJ2-3	TRBV28	.